This T cell receptor (beta chain) was identified in a study of neurological immune-mediated disorders. cDNA synthesis was performed by 5'RACE with 10-nucleotide random UMIs. One entry per CDR3 protein, called by TCRdb with MiXCR from the 5' RACE reads. The data contain approximately 31,000 distinct CDR3 sequences, approximately 4.5% of them singletons. The healthy controls volunteered at a blood bank in Maryland, USA. Unsorted libraries used 2 million PBMCs kept at -80 degrees C. Study-level points and caveats: None of the CDR3 amino acid sequences of expanded clones recurred across subjects, suggesting private repertoires in all groups.

The CDR3 is made up of 13 amino acids. V gave up 8 bases and J gave up 9 bases, with 17 bases separating them. Details on this clonotype: Antigen specificity is unknown.

This receptor was obtained from a man between 18 and 35 years old in good health. The chain is built from TRBV12-3 or TRBV12-4 and TRBJ1-5; TRBD1 is a possible D gene (6 bases). The sample was PBMCs. The CDR3 DNA is TGTGCCAGCGGAACTGGTACAGGGCGGCCCCAGCATTTT. Its protein is CASGTGTGRPQHF.